The 32 T cell receptor beta chains below all came from one sample that was sequenced in a study of shared clonotypes between healthy human individuals. Libraries were prepared by immunoSEQ multiplex PCR; TCRdb keeps only in-frame clonotypes and omits some of them. The sample includes around 2.1 million clones, under 97% seen only once; the top ten take about 0.13%. The material sequenced was naive CD4+ T cells sorted from blood. Subset noted: CD45RA+ positively selected. Source of these receptors: a man in his late teens or twenties in good health.

The chain carries TRBV5-4 and TRBJ2-5, with 10 bases matching TRBD2. Germline V CDR1 and CDR2: SGHNT, YYREEE (reference sequence). This CDR3 region has 16 residues. The trim removed 0 bases at V and 1 base at J, leaving 3 bases unmatched. In DNA form, the CDR3 reads TGTGCCAGCAGCTTGGGACTAGCGGGCCGCCAAGAGACCCAGTACTTC. Residues: CASSLGLAGRQETQYF. The full variable domain, with the rest looked up from reference TRBV5-4 and TRBJ2-5, is ETGVTQSPTHLIKTRGQQVTLRCSSQSGHNTVSWYQQALGQGPQFIFQYYREEENGRGNFPPRFSGLQFPNYSSELNVNALELDDSALYLCASSLGLAGRQETQYFGPGTRLLVL.

The chain carries TRBV27 and TRBJ1-5, with a tentative D call TRBD1 (6 bases). This CDR3 contains 18 residues. Trimming took off 3 bases at V and 0 bases at J, with 18 bases between the two ends. Germline V gives CDR1 MNHEY, CDR2 SMNVEV (reference sequence). CDR3 sequence (DNA): TGTGCCAGCAGTTTTACAAGCGGACAGCCATATAGCAATCAGCCCCAGCATTTT. Encoded protein: CASSFTSGQPYSNQPQHF.

The chain carries TRBV18 and TRBJ2-5; D perhaps matches TRBD2 (5 bases). This CDR3 region has 14 residues. Per germline, CDR1 KGHSH and CDR2 LQKENI. Deletions cut 2 bases from V and 5 bases from J, with 12 bases between. CDR3 nucleotides: TGTGCCAGCTCACCAGGAGGCGCGCGGGAGACCCAGTACTTC. Translation gives CASSPGGARETQYF. Combining the CDR3 with reference TRBV18 and TRBJ2-5 gives the whole variable domain NAGVMQNPRHLVRRRGQEARLRCSPMKGHSHVYWYRQLPEEGLKFMVYLQKENIIDESGMPKERFSAEFPKEGPSILRIQQVVRGDSAAYFCASSPGGARETQYFGPGTRLLVL.

The chain couples TRBV5-1 to TRBJ2-2; unclear D gene. Germline V gives CDR1 SGHRS, CDR2 YFSETQ. CDR3 length: 15 amino acids. V lost 4 bases, J lost 1 base, and 11 bases lay in between. The chain's CDR3 is CASSPLRLNTGELFF. CDR3 in DNA: TGCGCCAGCAGCCCCCTAAGACTGAACACCGGGGAGCTGTTTTTT.

With respect to this clone: A junction end diverges from the germline sequence, so it may reflect a read error. This chain joins TRBV7-7 and TRBJ1-5; the match to TRBD1 covers 8 bases. The CDR3 is 17 residues long. Germline V CDR1 and CDR2: SSHAT, FNYEAQ (reference sequence). CDR3 nucleotide sequence: TGTGCTAGCAGCTTCAGGACAGGGAGGTACAGCAATCAGCCCCAGCATTTT. The encoded protein is CASSFRTGRYSNQPQHF.

This clone was observed a handful of times. The chain employs TRBV2 and TRBJ1-5, with D possibly TRBD1 on 6 matching bases. V lost 6 bases and J lost 5, with 11 bases in between. Germline assignment: CDR1 SNHLY and CDR2 FYNNEI. The CDR3 has 13 amino acids. The CDR3 loop is CASRRTVDQPQHF. The CDR3 DNA is TGTGCCAGCAGACGGACAGTGGATCAGCCCCAGCATTTT. The complete variable domain, with remaining parts taken from reference TRBV2 and TRBJ1-5, reads EPEVTQTPSHQVTQMGQEVILRCVPISNHLYFYWYRQILGQKVEFLVSFYNNEISEKSEIFDDQFSVERPDGSNFTLKIRSTKLEDSAMYFCASRRTVDQPQHFGDGTRLSIL.

The chain uses TRBV25-1 and TRBJ2-7; D unresolved. The germline V gene has CDR1 MGHDK and CDR2 SYGVNS. The CDR3 is made up of 14 amino acids. With 0 bases removed from V and 2 bases from J, the gap between germline ends came to 8 bases. In DNA form, the CDR3 reads TGTGCCAGCAGTGAATATGTCCCAGCCTACGAGCAGTACTTC. Amino acids: CASSEYVPAYEQYF.

The V call is TRBV5-1, the J call TRBJ1-6; no clear D gene. CDR1 SGHRS and CDR2 YFSETQ come from the germline V gene. This CDR3 comprises 16 residues. Trimming took 0 bases from V and 6 from J, leaving 13 bases between them. The CDR3 sequence: CASSLEDLSSNSPLHF. CDR3 DNA: TGCGCCAGCAGCTTGGAGGATCTCTCGTCTAATTCACCCCTCCACTTT.

This rearrangement joins TRBV25-1 to TRBJ1-1, with TRBD1 matching over 7 bases. Germline V CDR1 and CDR2: MGHDK, SYGVNS. Trimming removed 8 bases from V and 2 bases from J; junction bases left unmatched: 5. The CDR3 is 13 residues long. The CDR3 protein is CASCRDSNTEAFF. The CDR3 DNA is TGTGCCAGCTGCCGGGACAGCAACACTGAAGCTTTCTTT. Filled out from reference TRBV25-1 and TRBJ1-1, the complete variable domain reads EADIYQTPRYLVIGTGKKITLECSQTMGHDKMYWYQQDPGMELHLIHYSYGVNSTEKGDLSSESTVSRIRTEHFPLTLESARPSHTSQYLCASCRDSNTEAFFGQGTRLTVV.

The CDR3 sequence: CASSSPGGLTYEQYF. The CDR3 DNA reads TGCGCCAGCAGCTCCCCCGGGGGACTTACCTACGAGCAGTACTTC. The chain recombines TRBV5-1 with TRBJ2-7; a possible D gene is TRBD2 (6 bases). Trimming took off 3 bases at V and 2 bases at J, with 15 bases between the two ends. The length of the CDR3 is 15 residues. Germline V gene lookup returns CDR1 SGHRS and CDR2 YFSETQ.

V usage is TRBV6-5 and J usage is TRBJ2-5; 9 positions match TRBD2. This CDR3 has 15 amino acids. Germline loops: CDR1 MNHEY, CDR2 SVGAGI. V lost 4 bases and J lost 5; bases outside the gene matches: 8. The CDR3 loop is CASSSVSGSKETQYF. In DNA, the CDR3 is TGTGCCAGCAGTTCTGTTAGCGGGAGTAAGGAGACCCAGTACTTC.

The rearrangement links TRBV5-4 to TRBJ2-7; 8 bases match TRBD2. The CDR3 has 14 amino acids. Germline V CDR1 and CDR2: SGHNT, YYREEE (reference sequence). Trimming cost V 0 bases and J 7 bases; bases outside gene matches: 6. CDR3 nucleotides: TGTGCCAGCAGCTTGGATAGCGGGAAATTGGAGCAGTACTTC. Its protein is CASSLDSGKLEQYF.

This sequence joins TRBV6-5 and TRBJ2-2; D might be TRBD2 (5 bases). The germline gives CDR1 MNHEY, CDR2 SVGAGI. This CDR3 region has 13 residues. Deletions cut 5 bases from V and 6 bases from J, with 10 bases between. CDR3 sequence (DNA): TGTGCCAGCAGTACCCTAGCTGCCGGGGAGCTGTTTTTT. It is translated as CASSTLAAGELFF.

Concerning this clone: The same CDR3 also results from other DNA sequences found in this sample. V usage is TRBV5-1 and J usage is TRBJ2-7, with 9 nucleotides matching TRBD2. Germline CDR1 is SGHRS and CDR2 is YFSETQ. J was trimmed by 1 base and V by 4 bases; bases with no gene match: 3. The CDR3 has 14 amino acids. The CDR3 protein is CASSLTSGSYEQYF. The CDR3 nucleotides are TGCGCCAGCAGCCTGACTAGCGGTTCCTACGAGCAGTACTTC.

The J gene is TRBJ2-7, the V gene TRBV5-4; D might be TRBD1 or TRBD2, each matching 5 bases. Trimming shortened V by 4 bases and J by 1 base, and 15 bases separated the two germline ends. The germline CDR1 and CDR2 sequences are SGHNT and YYREEE (reference sequence). The CDR3 has 15 amino acids. This CDR3 reads CASSHPGRNSYEQYF. CDR3 nucleotides: TGTGCCAGCAGCCACCCGGGACGGAATTCCTACGAGCAGTACTTC.

The chain employs TRBV30 and TRBJ2-7; D remains unclear. The CDR3 is made up of 12 amino acids. V was shortened by 2 bases and J by 0 bases, with 5 bases between the two germline ends. The germline CDR1 and CDR2 sequences are GTSNPN and SVGIG (reference sequence). CDR3 DNA sequence: TGTGCCTGGAGTTCGGCCTCCTACGAGCAGTACTTC. Translating gives CAWSSASYEQYF.

This clone was seen more than once but under ten times. This CDR3 is also generated by other DNA sequences in the sample. The chain has TRBV6-5 and TRBJ2-7, with 9 bases identical to TRBD1. The CDR3 has 15 amino acids. Germline CDR1 reads MNHEY; CDR2 reads SVGAGI. Losses at the gene ends were 0 bases for V and 2 bases for J; bases not matched to a gene: 2. The CDR3 loop is CASSYSGTGTYEQYF. DNA for the CDR3: TGTGCCAGCAGTTACTCCGGGACAGGGACCTACGAGCAGTACTTC.

The chain carries TRBV7-8 and TRBJ1-2; 9 bases map to TRBD1. Germline V gene sequence: CDR1 SGHVS, CDR2 FQNEAQ. This CDR3 is 16 amino acids long. J was trimmed by 8 bases and V by 1 base; bases with no gene match: 11. CDR3: CASSLGAATGGAGYTF. CDR3 DNA: TGTGCCAGCAGCTTAGGGGCAGCTACAGGGGGCGCGGGCTACACCTTC.

This CDR3 is CASSISPYTEAFF. Written as DNA, the CDR3 is TGTGCCAGTAGTATCTCCCCGTACACTGAAGCTTTCTTT. V gene TRBV19 combines with J gene TRBJ1-1; D uncertain. The CDR3 sequence is 13 residues long. Germline CDR1 is LNHDA and CDR2 is SQIVND (reference sequence). Trimming cost V 3 bases and J 3 bases, with 8 bases left between them. Full variable domain (rest looked up from reference TRBV19 and TRBJ1-1): DGGITQSPKYLFRKEGQNVTLSCEQNLNHDAMYWYRQDPGQGLRLIYYSQIVNDFQKGDIAEGYSVSREKKESFPLTVTSAQKNPTAFYLCASSISPYTEAFFGQGTRLTVV.

The V call is TRBV7-9, the J call TRBJ1-1, with D tentatively TRBD1 (5 bases). V was clipped by 5 bases and J by 3 bases, with 19 bases between them. Germline V gene sequence: CDR1 SEHNR, CDR2 FQNEAQ (reference sequence). The CDR3 covers 16 residues. The chain's CDR3 is CASSPKILRGDTEAFF. The CDR3 DNA follows: TGTGCCAGCAGCCCAAAGATTCTTCGGGGGGACACTGAAGCTTTCTTT. The entire variable domain, with the rest obtained from reference TRBV7-9 and TRBJ1-1, is as follows: DTGVSQNPRHKITKRGQNVTFRCDPISEHNRLYWYRQTLGQGPEFLTYFQNEAQLEKSRLLSDRFSAERPKGSFSTLEIQRTEQGDSAMYLCASSPKILRGDTEAFFGQGTRLTVV.

In this sample, this clone turned up once. CDR3 sequence (DNA): TGTGCCAGCAGCGCCGGCATTTCGAGTTTACCCCTCCACTTT. It is translated as CASSAGISSLPLHF. The chain couples TRBV7-2 to TRBJ1-6; the D is unclear. The germline V gene has CDR1 SGHTA and CDR2 FQGNSA. Trimming shortened V by 5 bases and J by 12 bases, and 17 bases separated the two germline ends. This CDR3 is built from 14 residues.

V is TRBV6-5 and J is TRBJ1-4; possibly TRBD1 for D (6 bases). The CDR3 length is 14 residues. Germline V CDR1 and CDR2: MNHEY, SVGAGI. V was pared by 7 bases and J by 8 bases, with 17 bases between. CDR3: CASTRTAGWEKLFF. The CDR3 nucleotides read TGTGCCAGCACCCGGACAGCGGGATGGGAAAAACTGTTTTTT.

The chain couples TRBV5-1 to TRBJ1-1; D is possibly TRBD1 (5 bases). CDR3 length: 16 amino acids. The V end was cut by 4 bases, the J end by 2 bases, with 18 bases between. Germline assignment: CDR1 SGHRS and CDR2 YFSETQ. CDR3 bases: TGCGCCAGCAGCCAGGGACTTCCGGGAGCCAACACTGAAGCTTTCTTT. This translates into CASSQGLPGANTEAFF.

This clone was counted only a few times. This chain links TRBV21-1 with TRBJ1-6. TRBV21-1 is termed a pseudogene. The CDR3 loop spans 14 amino acids. The CDR3 nucleotides are TGTGCCAGCCCCAGAGGACCAAGAGGATCACCCCTCCACTTT. Its translation: CASPRGPRGSPLHF.

This clone has just one count. V and J are TRBV25-1 and TRBJ1-3, with a tentative D call TRBD1 (5 bases). Looked up from germline, CDR1 is MGHDK and CDR2 is SYGVNS. The V end lost 6 bases, the J end lost 0 bases, and 15 bases lay between the germline ends. This CDR3 has 16 residues. This CDR3 is CASSTGRGLSGNTIYF. The CDR3 DNA is TGTGCCAGCAGCACGGGGAGGGGTCTCTCTGGAAACACCATATATTTT.

The rearrangement uses TRBV7-9 and TRBJ1-4, with no clear D. The CDR3 totals 16 residues. CDR1 and CDR2 from the germline V gene are SEHNR and FQNEAQ (reference sequence). V gave up 7 bases and J gave up 3 bases, with 18 bases separating them. CDR3 sequence: CASTRRAFGANEKLFF. The CDR3 DNA sequence: TGTGCCAGCACGAGACGCGCGTTCGGGGCTAATGAAAAACTGTTTTTT.

The rearrangement links TRBV11-3 to TRBJ2-2, with a weak D call TRBD2 (6 bases). Germline V gene data show CDR1 as SGHNT and CDR2 as YENEEA. Trimming left V 3 bases short and J 5 bases short, with 7 bases between. This CDR3 region has 13 residues. CDR3 loop: CASSFGGTGELFF. CDR3 nucleotides: TGTGCCAGCAGCTTTGGGGGGACCGGGGAGCTGTTTTTT.

The chain recombines TRBV6-5 with TRBJ1-6, with D possibly matching TRBD1 (6 bases). The germline V and J ends were trimmed by 2 bases and 5 bases, with 10 bases remaining between them. The germline gives CDR1 MNHEY, CDR2 SVGAGI. The CDR3 contains 15 residues. Here the CDR3 reads CASSYQGRNNSPLHF. The CDR3 region has the DNA TGTGCCAGCAGTTACCAGGGGAGGAATAATTCACCCCTCCACTTT.

The genes are TRBV7-9 and TRBJ2-1; D ambiguous. The germline gives CDR1 SEHNR, CDR2 FQNEAQ (reference sequence). The CDR3 is made up of 15 amino acids. V was pared by 0 bases and J by 0 bases, with 6 bases between. The CDR3 region is CASSLATLSYNEQFF. As DNA, the CDR3 is TGTGCCAGCAGCTTAGCTACCCTCTCCTACAATGAGCAGTTCTTC.

This chain uses TRBV5-1 with TRBJ2-5; D unresolved. CDR3 length: 12 residues. V was clipped by 4 bases and J by 5 bases, with 9 bases between them. CDR1 and CDR2 from the germline V gene are SGHRS and YFSETQ. CDR3 sequence (DNA): TGCGCCAGCAGCCCCGAGTTGGAGACCCAGTACTTC. Protein sequence: CASSPELETQYF.

The chain joins TRBV10-3 to TRBJ2-2, with TRBD2 matching 11 bases. J was trimmed by 2 bases and V by 6 bases; bases with no gene match: 2. From germline, CDR1 is ENHRY and CDR2 SYGVKD. This CDR3 comprises 15 residues. The CDR3 DNA reads as TGTGCCATCAGGGGACTAGCGGACAACACCGGGGAGCTGTTTTTT. This gives the protein CAIRGLADNTGELFF.

The rearrangement links TRBV6-6 to TRBJ2-7, with a tentative D call TRBD1 (6 bases). CDR3 length: 15 residues. Germline V gives CDR1 MNHNY, CDR2 SVGAGI (reference sequence). V was pared by 1 base and J by 4 bases, with 14 bases between. The CDR3 nucleotides are TGTGCCAGCAGTTACTACTCAGGGGCTACATACGAGCAGTACTTC. Translation gives CASSYYSGATYEQYF.